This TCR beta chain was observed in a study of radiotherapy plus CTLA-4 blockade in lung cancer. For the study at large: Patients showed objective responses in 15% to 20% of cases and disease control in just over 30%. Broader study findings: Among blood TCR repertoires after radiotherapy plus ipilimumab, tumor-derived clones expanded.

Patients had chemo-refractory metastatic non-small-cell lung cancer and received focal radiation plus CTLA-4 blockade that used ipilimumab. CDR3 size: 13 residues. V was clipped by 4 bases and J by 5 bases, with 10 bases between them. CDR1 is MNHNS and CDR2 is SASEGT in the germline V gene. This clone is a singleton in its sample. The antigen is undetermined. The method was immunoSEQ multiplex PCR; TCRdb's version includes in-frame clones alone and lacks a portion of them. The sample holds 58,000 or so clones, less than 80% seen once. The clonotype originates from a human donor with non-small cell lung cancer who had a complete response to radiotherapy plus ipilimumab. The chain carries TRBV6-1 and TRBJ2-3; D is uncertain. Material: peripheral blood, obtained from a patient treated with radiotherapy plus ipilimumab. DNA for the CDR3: TGTGCCAGCAGTGCCATTCCTAAAGATACGCAGTATTTT. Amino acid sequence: CASSAIPKDTQYF.